This TCR beta chain was captured by sequencing in a study of shared clonotypes between healthy human individuals. The study, taken as a whole, reports: Although depth was large, rarefaction showed that sequencing of the sorted subsets was incomplete.

In regard to this clone: As yet, its antigen is unknown. An end of the junction differs from the germline gene, which may be a read error.

Sequencing was performed with immunoSEQ multiplex PCR; in TCRdb, only in-frame clones are kept and a portion is missing. The sample has around 550,000 clones; 90% to 96% are singletons. CDR1 is MDHEN, CDR2 SYDVKM, per germline. CDR3 length: 14 residues. The chain recombines TRBV28 with TRBJ1-5; 9 bases are a match to TRBD1. The TCR was taken from a woman aged 25 to 39 in good health. The sequenced material came from naive CD4+ T cells sorted from blood. As to subset: CD45RA+ positively selected. This chain's CDR3 is CASSTTGGNQPQHF. The CDR3 nucleotides are TGTGCCAGCAGTACTACAGGGGGCAACCAGCCCCAGCATTTT.